The 2 T cell receptor beta chains listed next were all sequenced from one sample in a study of shared clonotypes between healthy human individuals. Using immunoSEQ multiplex PCR, the repertoire was profiled, and TCRdb retains in-frame clones only, with some absent. In the table there are over a million clones, approximately 98% of which are singletons. The sequencing sample was made of naive CD4+ T cells sorted from blood. Subset: CD45RA+ positively selected. The receptors here all came from a man in his thirties or forties in good health.

In regard to this clone: Other DNA variants within this sample encode the same CDR3. The V gene is TRBV28, the J gene TRBJ1-5; D unresolved. Germline V gene data show CDR1 as MDHEN and CDR2 as SYDVKM. This CDR3 contains 12 residues. The V and J ends lost 3 bases and 2 bases respectively, with 2 bases between them. As DNA, the CDR3 is TGTGCCAGCAGTTTGGGCAATCAGCCCCAGCATTTT. It encodes CASSLGNQPQHF. The variable domain in full, completed from reference TRBV28 and TRBJ1-5, reads DVKVTQSSRYLVKRTGEKVFLECVQDMDHENMFWYRQDPGLGLRLIYFSYDVKMKEKGDIPEGYSVSREKKERFSLILESASTNQTSMYLCASSLGNQPQHFGDGTRLSIL.

The chain combines TRBV5-1 with TRBJ2-1, with TRBD1 as a possible D gene (5 bases). Germline V gene data show CDR1 as SGHRS and CDR2 as YFSETQ. The V end lost 8 bases, the J end lost 8 bases, and 23 bases lay between the germline ends. This CDR3 contains 15 residues. The CDR3 coding sequence is TGCGCCAGTATGGAACAGGTAGGGCCCGACCATGAGCAGTTCTTC. Its protein product is CASMEQVGPDHEQFF.